This TCR beta chain was sequenced in a study of T cell responses to AZD1222 COVID-19 vaccine. CDR3 size: 16 residues. V dropped 2 bases and J dropped 2 bases, with 16 bases sitting between them. CDR1 SGHVS and CDR2 FNYEAQ come from the germline V gene. Some clones are missing from TCRdb's copy, which holds only in-frame ones; the method was immunoSEQ multiplex PCR. The data contain over 100,000 clones, 85% to 90% of them singletons. This rearrangement joins TRBV7-6 to TRBJ2-7; D is perhaps TRBD2 (7 bases). Sample: peripheral blood, taken on day 0 of AZD1222 vaccination. The clonotype comes from an adult in good health. CDR3 bases: TGTGCCAGCAGCTTATTTGGGGGGGCTACTACCTACGAGCAGTACTTC. Amino acid sequence: CASSLFGGATTYEQYF.